Included here is one T cell receptor (beta chain) sequence, with context. The antigen is undetermined. The read comes to an end 3 residues before the CDR3 does, leaving the germline J gene to fill in the end. Repertoires were generated with immunoSEQ multiplex PCR, while TCRdb's copy carries only in-frame clones and drops some. Found here are tens of thousands of clones; the top ten clones hold roughly 35%. The data stem from a study of T cells in women clearing cervical HPV infection. Broader study findings: Repertoire richness, not evenness, was significantly elevated in CIN3+ cases versus controls.

V lost 4 bases, J lost 3 bases, and 17 bases lay in between. Per the germline V gene, CDR1 is DFQATT and CDR2 is SNEGSKA (reference sequence). The length of the CDR3 is 15 residues. Sequencing used blood buffy coat. This TCR derives from a woman between 18 and 70 years old with a cervical HPV16 infection that either progressed to CIN3+ or cleared (not recorded which). The genes are TRBV20-1 and TRBJ2-3, with a weak D call TRBD1 (6 bases). This chain's CDR3 is CSAIAGTTITDTQYF. The covered CDR3 bases are TGCAGTGCTATCGCCGGGACAACGATAACAGATACG.